The entry that follows covers one T cell receptor beta chain sequence. This clone came up a few times. This clone's antigen is unknown. There are no base qualities to consult, and no much larger clone falls within one base. Focal radiation therapy combined with CTLA-4 blockade (ipilimumab) was tested in patients with chemo-refractory metastatic non-small-cell lung cancer. Including cysteine and phenylalanine, the CDR3 has 13 amino acids. The DNA shown is the 39-base CDR3, in frame from base 1. From the germline V gene (reference sequence), CDR1 is LNHDA and CDR2 is SQIVND. V was cut back by 3 bases and J by 4 bases, leaving a gap of 9 bases between them. The record originates from a study of radiotherapy plus CTLA-4 blockade in lung cancer (dated by TCRdb to the late 2010s). Regarding the complete study: Among enrolled patients, approximately 18% had an objective response and roughly 30% reached disease control.

Results the study describes overall, beyond this receptor: TCR clones derived from tumors expanded in peripheral blood after treatment with radiotherapy and ipilimumab. The strongest predictors of response, as reported, were early dynamic changes in blood T cell clones along with a rise in serum interferon-beta after radiation.

The library was prepared using the immunoSEQ multiplex PCR assay. In TCRdb, the immuneACCESS table is reduced to in-frame sequences with V and J assigned. These tables do not hold every clone; where another copy was compared, an unresolved V gene accounts for under half, and the others remain unexplained. The sample table lists about 88,000 clones, approximately 79% of them with a count of one. Over 12% of the sample is taken by the ten largest. Recombination joined TRBV19 with TRBJ1-2, with the D gene not clear enough to name. This sequence was found in a human donor with non-small cell lung cancer that progressed on radiotherapy plus ipilimumab. The specimen comprised peripheral blood, sampled from a patient treated with radiotherapy plus ipilimumab. In nucleotide form, the sequence is TGTGCCAGTAGTATCGGGGATAGCTATGGCTACACCTTC. This encodes CASSIGDSYGYTF.